The 10 T cell receptor beta chains reported below all come from one sample, sequenced in a study of blood T cell repertoires in COVID-19. The table came from immunoSEQ multiplex PCR; TCRdb's copy has only in-frame clones and leaves some out. The repertoire consists of fewer than 75,000 clones, with 86% occurring once and the leading ten covering approximately 6.6%. Sequencing was carried out using peripheral blood. These receptors all come from a man aged 45 to 65 with active COVID-19.

The chain has TRBV2 and TRBJ1-4; tentatively, D is TRBD1 (6 bases). Trimming took 7 bases from V and 8 from J, leaving 23 bases between them. The CDR3 is made up of 16 amino acids. Germline loops: CDR1 SNHLY, CDR2 FYNNEI. The CDR3 sequence is CASMDLRWGGSEKLFF. In nucleotides, the CDR3 is TGTGCCAGCATGGATTTGCGATGGGGGGGCAGCGAAAAACTGTTTTTT.

The genes are TRBV7-2 and TRBJ2-3; D possibly corresponds to TRBD2 (5 bases). V lost 1 base and J lost 7, with 18 bases in between. The CDR3 has 16 residues. Germline CDR1 reads SGHTA; CDR2 reads FQGNSA. CDR3 amino acids: CASSLGSGTSSYTQYF. The CDR3 DNA is TGTGCCAGCAGCTTAGGCTCCGGAACTAGTTCGTATACGCAGTATTTT.

The V gene is TRBV10-2, the J gene TRBJ2-5, with 7 positions matching TRBD2. Germline V CDR1 and CDR2: WSHSY, SAAADI. J lost 1 base, V lost 4 bases, and 9 bases had no gene match. This CDR3 is 16 amino acids long. The CDR3 spells CASSVWASGTQETQYF. CDR3 nucleotides: TGCGCCAGCAGTGTCTGGGCTAGCGGTACCCAAGAGACCCAGTACTTC.

This clone is a singleton in its sample. The rearrangement links TRBV2 to TRBJ2-7; a weak D match, TRBD2 (5 bases). Germline CDR1 SNHLY, CDR2 FYNNEI. The V and J ends lost 7 bases and 2 bases respectively, with 9 bases between them. CDR3 size: 12 residues. The chain's CDR3 is CASTRDPYEQYV. CDR3 bases: TGTGCCAGCACCCGGGATCCCTACGAGCAGTACGTC.

The table lists this clone with a few counts. The chain employs TRBV11-2 and TRBJ2-7; D gene unclear. CDR1 SGHAT and CDR2 FQNNGV come from the germline V gene. The V end lost 3 bases, the J end lost 1 base, and 4 bases lay between the germline ends. There are 12 residues in the CDR3. The CDR3 reads CASSFGSYEQYV. The CDR3 DNA reads as TGTGCCAGCAGCTTCGGTTCCTACGAGCAGTACGTC.

As DNA, the CDR3 is TGCGCCAGCAGTGATTTGCTGGGGCCCAATGAGCAGTTCTTC. Translated, it gives CASSDLLGPNEQFF. This chain joins TRBV10-2 and TRBJ2-1; the D gene is possibly TRBD1 (5 bases). Trimming cost V 3 bases and J 6 bases, with 12 bases left between them. The CDR3 length is 14 residues. Germline CDR1 reads WSHSY; CDR2 reads SAAADI.

V usage is TRBV6-5 and J usage is TRBJ1-2; D remains unclear. CDR1 MNHEY and CDR2 SVGAGI come from the germline V gene. V lost 4 bases, J lost 8 bases, and 17 bases lay in between. The CDR3 covers 14 residues. The CDR3 reads CASSSGGSTGGYTF. CDR3 DNA sequence: TGTGCCAGCAGTTCAGGTGGGTCGACGGGAGGCTACACCTTC.

This chain uses TRBV29-1 with TRBJ1-5, with D maybe TRBD1 (6 bases). Germline V gene sequence: CDR1 SQVTM, CDR2 ANQGSEA. V was shortened by 4 bases and J by 11 bases, with 18 bases between the two germline ends. The CDR3 contains 13 residues. The CDR3 sequence is CSVGAGTEGAQHF. CDR3 bases: TGCAGCGTTGGGGCAGGGACCGAGGGGGCCCAGCATTTT.

The rearrangement uses TRBV9 and TRBJ2-1, with TRBD2 matching 13 bases. The CDR3 covers 16 residues. J lost 10 bases, V lost 4 bases, and 11 bases had no gene match. The V gene's germline CDR1 is SGDLS and CDR2 YYNGEE. The CDR3 nucleotides read TGTGCCAGCAGCTCCGGACTAGCGGGAGCCTTCAGGGAGCAGTTCTTC. This gives the protein CASSSGLAGAFREQFF.

This chain uses TRBV12-3 or TRBV12-4 with TRBJ1-3; D is possibly TRBD1 (5 bases). This CDR3 region has 13 residues. V was clipped by 7 bases and J by 8 bases, with 15 bases between them. The CDR3 DNA reads as TGTGCCAGCACCTTGCGGGGGACCCACACCATATATTTT. Translation gives CASTLRGTHTIYF.